Each of the 12 T cell receptor beta chains below was sequenced from the same sample in a study of cytomegalovirus exposure and HLA in healthy donors (dated by TCRdb to about 2017). Libraries were built with the immunoSEQ multiplex PCR assay. The multiplex PCR relied on a mix of 60 forward primers for TCR Vbeta segments and 13 reverse primers for TCR Jbeta segments. The immuneACCESS repertoire file appears here via TCRdb, limited to in-frame rearrangements. These files lack a portion of the clones; in checked studies, under half of the deficit traces to unresolved V genes, and the cause of the others is not known. The sample data list under 250,000 clones, and roughly 78% of these were observed just once. The ten largest clones capture around 0.44% of the sample. The specimen sequenced was PBMCs. The receptors derive from a boy younger than 18 in good health and CMV-seronegative.

This sequence joins TRBV27 and TRBJ1-4; D perhaps matches TRBD1 (5 bases). This CDR3 has 14 residues. V was pared by 8 bases and J by 3 bases, with 13 bases between. CDR1 and CDR2 from the germline V gene are MNHEY and SMNVEV (reference sequence). The chain's CDR3 is CASSRDQSNEKLFF. The DNA for the CDR3 is TGTGCCAGCTCCAGGGATCAGTCTAATGAAAAACTGTTTTTT.

The chain joins TRBV6-1 to TRBJ1-2; D is perhaps TRBD1 (6 bases). The CDR3 totals 12 residues. Germline V gene data show CDR1 as MNHNS and CDR2 as SASEGT. V lost 8 bases, J lost 7 bases, and 14 bases lay in between. The CDR3 region is CASDTGSFGYTF. For the CDR3, the DNA is TGTGCCAGCGACACAGGGTCGTTTGGCTACACCTTC.

This rearrangement joins TRBV10-3 to TRBJ1-1; D is possibly TRBD1 (6 bases). The V and J ends lost 0 bases and 7 bases respectively, with 15 bases between them. Germline V gene lookup returns CDR1 ENHRY and CDR2 SYGVKD. The CDR3 spans 15 residues. CDR3 sequence (DNA): TGTGCCATCAGTGAGTCTTGGGGGGGGCAGGGTGAAGCTTTCTTT. Protein: CAISESWGGQGEAFF.

This sequence joins TRBV19 and TRBJ2-2; 9 nucleotides line up with TRBD2. From germline, CDR1 is LNHDA and CDR2 SQIVND (reference sequence). V trimming: 10 bases; J trimming: 4 bases; junction bases outside the gene matches: 7. The CDR3 is made up of 14 amino acids. Here the CDR3 DNA reads TGTGCCACCGGACTAGCGTCGCCCACCGGGGAGCTGTTTTTT. This gives the protein CATGLASPTGELFF.

The chain links TRBV7-6 to TRBJ2-3, with unresolved D. The germline CDR1 and CDR2 sequences are SGHVS and FNYEAQ. The CDR3 is made up of 17 amino acids. Trimming took off 6 bases at V and 1 base at J, with 20 bases between the two ends. The CDR3, as DNA: TGTGCCAGCAGTTCCCTTTCTGGAGAGGTCGGCACAGATACGCAGTATTTT. Its protein is CASSSLSGEVGTDTQYF.

The genes are TRBV19 and TRBJ2-5; D might be TRBD1 (6 bases). V lost 3 bases, J lost 1 base, and 12 bases lay in between. Germline V lookup: CDR1 LNHDA, CDR2 SQIVND (reference sequence). This CDR3 has 15 amino acids. In DNA form, the CDR3 reads TGTGCCAGTAGTATGTGGGGGCCGGGCCAAGAGACCCAGTACTTC. Residues: CASSMWGPGQETQYF.

V is TRBV6-6 and J is TRBJ2-1; 7 bases align to TRBD2. V was pared by 0 bases and J by 1 base, with 3 bases of the junction left unmatched. The CDR3 is 16 amino acids. Looked up from germline, CDR1 is MNHNY and CDR2 is SVGAGI (reference sequence). The CDR3 is CASSYSRLASYNEQFF. The DNA of the CDR3 is TGTGCCAGCAGTTACTCGAGACTAGCTTCCTACAATGAGCAGTTCTTC.

The chain couples TRBV4-1 to TRBJ1-4; maybe TRBD1 (6 bases). Trimming removed 4 bases from V and 0 bases from J, with 15 bases in between. Germline CDR1 reads MGHRA; CDR2 reads YSYEKL. The CDR3 extends over 17 amino acids. The DNA for the CDR3 is TGCGCCAGCAGCCGAACCGGGACACCCGCAACTAATGAAAAACTGTTTTTT. Its translation is CASSRTGTPATNEKLFF.

The chain recombines TRBV5-1 with TRBJ1-4; 10 bases are a match to TRBD1. The CDR3 sequence is 15 residues long. V gave up 3 bases and J gave up 8 bases; unmatched junction bases: 7. CDR1 is SGHRS, CDR2 YFSETQ, per germline. The CDR3 bases are TGCGCCAGCAGCTCGTCGGGACAGGGGATCGAAAAACTGTTTTTT. Its translation: CASSSSGQGIEKLFF. Based on the CDR3 plus reference TRBV5-1 and TRBJ1-4, the full variable domain is KAGVTQTPRYLIKTRGQQVTLSCSPISGHRSVSWYQQTPGQGLQFLFEYFSETQRNKGNFPGRFSGRQFSNSRSEMNVSTLELGDSALYLCASSSSGQGIEKLFFGSGTQLSVL.

The J gene is TRBJ1-1, the V gene TRBV19; D gene unclear. CDR1 and CDR2 from the germline V gene are LNHDA and SQIVND (reference sequence). V lost 6 bases and J 5 bases, leaving 13 bases between the germline ends. The CDR3 contains 13 residues. The CDR3 spells CASSSTAGTEAFF. CDR3 DNA: TGTGCCAGTAGCTCCACAGCAGGTACTGAAGCTTTCTTT.

The CDR3: CASSAGGAGGNTEAFF. As DNA, the CDR3 is TGTGCCAGCAGCGCAGGGGGTGCAGGGGGGAACACTGAAGCTTTCTTT. This chain links TRBV7-8 with TRBJ1-1, with 7 bases matching TRBD1. The junction had 10 bases not matched to a gene; V was cut back by 5 bases and J by 1 base. Germline V gives CDR1 SGHVS, CDR2 FQNEAQ. This CDR3 comprises 16 residues.

This clone occurred a few times. The gene calls are TRBV19 and TRBJ2-2, with 10 bases identical to TRBD2. The germline V gene has CDR1 LNHDA and CDR2 SQIVND (reference sequence). Losses at the gene ends were 5 bases for V and 5 bases for J; bases not matched to a gene: 2. The CDR3 is made up of 14 amino acids. The CDR3 reads CASSATSGTGELFF. The CDR3 DNA is TGTGCCAGTAGTGCGACTAGCGGGACCGGGGAGCTGTTTTTT.